The T cell receptor (beta chain) under discussion was sequenced for a study of neurological immune-mediated disorders. Findings and caveats of the study: Neither clinical nor MRI features were found to be associated with the multiple sclerosis repertoire cluster.

Using its own MiXCR run on the 5' RACE reads, TCRdb lists one record per CDR3 protein. The sample lists over 50,000 distinct CDR3 sequences, about 3.5% occurring once. In its sample, this clonotype was seen many times. Antigen unknown. Sequenced: PBMCs. The TCR sequence derives from a man aged 35 to 55 with multiple sclerosis.

This CDR3 is CAAGQGRTGELFF. For the CDR3, the DNA is TGTGCCGCCGGACAGGGTAGGACCGGGGAGCTGTTTTTT. The chain joins TRBV24-1 to TRBJ2-2; the match to TRBD1 covers 8 bases. The CDR3 covers 13 residues. Germline trimming cut 12 bases from V and 5 bases from J; bases unmatched to any gene: 7. Germline assignment: CDR1 KGHDR and CDR2 SFDVKD.